This passage covers 19 T cell receptor beta chains from one sample sequenced in a study of blood T cell repertoires in COVID-19. The protocol was immunoSEQ multiplex PCR, while the TCRdb copy is restricted to in-frame clones and leaves out a portion. The sample includes 210,000 or so clones, 75% to 85% of them seen just once. The sample taken for sequencing was peripheral blood. Receptors were obtained from a woman younger than 45 with COVID-19, enrolled during active disease.

This clone was detected only a few times. The rearrangement uses TRBV6-2 or TRBV6-3 and TRBJ2-3; 7 bases agree with TRBD2. The CDR3 is 14 residues long. In germline, CDR1 is MNHEY, CDR2 SVGEGT. V was pared by 4 bases and J by 4 bases, with 5 bases of the junction left unmatched. In nucleotides, the CDR3 is TGTGCCAGCAGTTCCGGGACTATCGCAGATACGCAGTATTTT. This codes for CASSSGTIADTQYF.

This clone was seen only once. The chain couples TRBV6-4 to TRBJ1-2; D gene uncertain. This CDR3 contains 13 residues. Trimming removed 7 bases at V and 4 bases at J, with 13 bases between. Germline V lookup: CDR1 MRHNA, CDR2 SNTAGT. The CDR3 bases are TGTGCCAGCAATCGTGGCAGAACCTATGGCTACACCTTC. As protein: CASNRGRTYGYTF.

V and J are TRBV4-3 and TRBJ2-6; D might be TRBD1 (6 bases). V lost 0 bases and J lost 5, with 14 bases in between. This CDR3 comprises 17 residues. The germline gives CDR1 LGHNA, CDR2 YSLEER. DNA for the CDR3: TGCGCCAGCAGCCAAGAGACAGGTTCGTTCTGGGCCAACGTCCTGACTTTC. Translation gives CASSQETGSFWANVLTF.

The CDR3 loop is CASSPNRGTGKAYEQYF. As DNA, the CDR3 is TGTGCCAGTAGTCCCAACCGCGGGACAGGGAAAGCCTACGAGCAGTACTTC. The chain is built from TRBV19 and TRBJ2-7; 9 bases are a match to TRBD1. The CDR3 is 17 residues long. Trimming took 5 bases from V and 2 from J; bases not matched to a gene: 13. Germline values: CDR1 LNHDA, CDR2 SQIVND (reference sequence).

Worth noting for this clone: Other DNA sequences in this sample translate to the same CDR3. The CDR3 loop is CASSPGQSYEQYF. Here the CDR3 DNA reads TGTGCCAGCAGTCCGGGACAGAGTTACGAGCAGTACTTC. The gene calls are TRBV28 and TRBJ2-7, with 7 bases matching TRBD1. V dropped 5 bases and J dropped 4; count of bases not matched to a gene: 5. The CDR3 sequence is 13 residues long. Germline CDR1 is MDHEN and CDR2 is SYDVKM.

The chain recombines TRBV6-2 or TRBV6-3 with TRBJ2-7, with a possible D match to TRBD2 (6 bases). This CDR3 spans 14 amino acids. Germline values: CDR1 MNHEY, CDR2 SVGEGT. The V and J ends lost 2 bases and 6 bases respectively, with 14 bases between them. As DNA, the CDR3 is TGTGCCAGCAGTTACCCGGACTACACGGGCGAGCAGTACTTC. Encoded protein: CASSYPDYTGEQYF.

The V gene is TRBV18, the J gene TRBJ2-2; TRBD2 is a possible D gene (5 bases). The CDR3 sequence is 16 residues long. Trimming took 4 bases from V and 2 from J, leaving 14 bases between them. In germline, CDR1 is KGHSH, CDR2 LQKENI. For the CDR3, the DNA is TGTGCCAGCTCACGGGCCGGGATTGGAAACACCGGGGAGCTGTTTTTT. Encoded protein: CASSRAGIGNTGELFF. The full variable domain, completed using reference TRBV18 and TRBJ2-2, is NAGVMQNPRHLVRRRGQEARLRCSPMKGHSHVYWYRQLPEEGLKFMVYLQKENIIDESGMPKERFSAEFPKEGPSILRIQQVVRGDSAAYFCASSRAGIGNTGELFFGEGSRLTVL.

In its sample, this clone was seen a few times. The V call is TRBV6-5, the J call TRBJ1-1, with no clear D. CDR1 MNHEY and CDR2 SVGAGI come from the germline V gene. There are 13 residues in the CDR3. V gave up 0 bases and J gave up 12 bases, with 14 bases separating them. This chain's CDR3 is CASSYSQGGGTFF. CDR3 DNA: TGTGCCAGCAGTTACTCTCAAGGAGGTGGGACTTTCTTT.

The chain is built from TRBV19 and TRBJ1-2, with D possibly matching TRBD1 (5 bases). The CDR3 consists of 15 residues. Trimming cost V 5 bases and J 2 bases, with 15 bases left between them. Germline V gene data show CDR1 as LNHDA and CDR2 as SQIVND (reference sequence). CDR3 DNA sequence: TGTGCCAGTAGTGCCGGGACTCTTGGAAACTATGGCTACACCTTC. It codes for CASSAGTLGNYGYTF.

Here the CDR3 reads CASSVTGAGPYNEQFF. The DNA for the CDR3 is TGTGCCAGCAGCGTGACAGGGGCCGGCCCCTACAATGAGCAGTTCTTC. The gene calls are TRBV2 and TRBJ2-1; 8 bases agree with TRBD1. The V and J ends lost 6 bases and 2 bases, in that order; junction bases with no gene match: 9. The germline V gene has CDR1 SNHLY and CDR2 FYNNEI. CDR3 length: 16 residues.

This clone was observed once. The chain is built from TRBV27 and TRBJ2-7; TRBD1 is a possible D gene (5 bases). V lost 3 bases to trimming and J lost 7 bases, with 16 bases between them. CDR3 length: 14 residues. Germline assignment: CDR1 MNHEY and CDR2 SMNVEV (reference sequence). The DNA for the CDR3 is TGTGCCAGCAGTTTTTCTAGGACACTTGGGGAGCAGTACTTC. Translating gives CASSFSRTLGEQYF.

A word on this clone: Other DNA sequences of this sample code for an identical CDR3. This chain links TRBV5-1 with TRBJ1-1; D unresolved. V lost 0 bases, J lost 1 base, and 10 bases lay in between. CDR3 length: 15 residues. The germline gives CDR1 SGHRS, CDR2 YFSETQ. CDR3 loop: CASSLDRFKNTEAFF. The CDR3 DNA is TGCGCCAGCAGCTTGGACAGATTCAAGAACACTGAAGCTTTCTTT.

This clone was seen at least ten times. CDR3 DNA sequence: TGTGCCAGCAGGCGTAGCGGGACCCCCTACAATGAGCAGTTCTTC. Protein product: CASRRSGTPYNEQFF. The V call is TRBV6-6, the J call TRBJ2-1; the match to TRBD2 covers 8 bases. From germline, CDR1 is MNHNY and CDR2 SVGAGI (reference sequence). V trimming: 6 bases; J trimming: 2 bases; junction bases outside the gene matches: 6. There are 15 residues in the CDR3.

The rearrangement uses TRBV7-2 and TRBJ2-1; 13 positions agree with TRBD2. The CDR3 is 19 amino acids. Germline-derived CDR1 and CDR2 are SGHTA and FQGNSA. The trim removed 1 base at V and 0 bases at J, leaving 6 bases unmatched. The CDR3 sequence is CASSLVPGLAGSSYNEQFF. CDR3 in DNA: TGTGCCAGCAGCTTAGTCCCGGGACTAGCGGGGAGCTCCTACAATGAGCAGTTCTTC.

The rearrangement joins TRBV7-3 to TRBJ2-1; 15 nucleotides line up with TRBD2. Germline trimming cut 5 bases from V and 0 bases from J; bases unmatched to any gene: 8. Germline CDR1 SGHTA, CDR2 FQGTGA. The CDR3 is made up of 19 amino acids. The CDR3 reads CASSRRGLAGGRSYNEQFF. CDR3 in DNA: TGTGCCAGCAGCCGAAGGGGACTAGCGGGAGGCCGCTCCTACAATGAGCAGTTCTTC.

V usage is TRBV5-5 and J usage is TRBJ1-2, with TRBD1 identical over 11 bases. V trimming: 0 bases; J trimming: 7 bases; junction bases outside the gene matches: 5. CDR1 SGHKS and CDR2 YYEKEE come from the germline V gene (reference sequence). The CDR3 is 15 amino acids. The CDR3 reads CASSLGTGGFSGYTF. The CDR3 nucleotides are TGTGCCAGCAGCTTGGGGACAGGGGGCTTTAGTGGCTACACCTTC.

This chain joins TRBV7-6 and TRBJ1-2, with 7 bases aligning to TRBD1. With V trimmed by 5 bases and J by 7 bases, 13 bases remained unmatched. This CDR3 spans 15 amino acids. Germline values: CDR1 SGHVS, CDR2 FNYEAQ. The chain's CDR3 is CASSPEAGGFIGYTF. CDR3 sequence (DNA): TGTGCCAGCAGCCCGGAGGCAGGGGGGTTTATTGGCTACACCTTC.

The V gene is TRBV11-1, the J gene TRBJ2-3; perhaps TRBD2 as D (5 bases). V lost 7 bases to trimming and J lost 0 bases, with 17 bases between them. The germline gives CDR1 SGHAT, CDR2 FQDESV (reference sequence). The CDR3 has 16 residues. This chain's CDR3 is CASTIRSGTSTDTQYF. The CDR3 coding sequence is TGTGCCAGCACCATTAGATCGGGAACTAGCACAGATACGCAGTATTTT.

This rearrangement joins TRBV12-3 or TRBV12-4 to TRBJ2-7, with 7 bases matching TRBD1. The V segment lost 7 bases and the J segment 3 bases; nucleotides outside the gene matches: 3. The CDR3 is 12 amino acids. The CDR3 bases are TGTGCCAGCATAGGACAGGACTACGAGCAGTACTTC. This translates into CASIGQDYEQYF.